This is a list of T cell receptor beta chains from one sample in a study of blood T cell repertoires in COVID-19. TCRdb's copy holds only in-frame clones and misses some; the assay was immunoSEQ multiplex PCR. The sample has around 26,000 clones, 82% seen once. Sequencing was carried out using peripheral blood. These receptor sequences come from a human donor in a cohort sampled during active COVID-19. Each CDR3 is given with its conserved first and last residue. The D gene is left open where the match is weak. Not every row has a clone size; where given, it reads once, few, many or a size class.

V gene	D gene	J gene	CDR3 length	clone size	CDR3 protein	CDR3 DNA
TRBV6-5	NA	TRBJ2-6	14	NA	CASRSSSGANVLTF	TGTGCCAGCAGGAGTAGCTCTGGGGCCAACGTCCTGACTTTC
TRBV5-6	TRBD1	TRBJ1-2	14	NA	CASFGQGLNYGYTF	TGTGCCAGCTTCGGACAGGGGCTTAACTATGGCTACACCTTC
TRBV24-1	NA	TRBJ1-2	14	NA	CATSDLGGAYGYTF	TGTGCCACCAGTGATTTAGGGGGGGCCTATGGCTACACCTTT
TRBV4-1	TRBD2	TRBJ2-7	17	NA	CASSQDVSSGSLYEQYF	TGCGCCAGCAGCCAAGATGTGTCTAGCGGGAGTCTGTACGAGCAGTACTTC
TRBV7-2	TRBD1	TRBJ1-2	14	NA	CASSLVTGGASYTF	TGTGCCAGCAGCTTAGTTACAGGGGGAGCAAGCTACACCTTC
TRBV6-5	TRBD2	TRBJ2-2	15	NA	CASSYRLAGTGELFF	TGTGCCAGCAGTTACCGACTAGCGGGGACCGGGGAGCTGTTTTTT
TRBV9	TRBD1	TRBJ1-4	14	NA	CASSGGQGYEKLFF	TGTGCCAGCAGCGGGGGACAGGGATATGAAAAACTGTTTTTT
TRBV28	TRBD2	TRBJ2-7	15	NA	CASSLSAGGQNEQYF	TGTGCCAGCAGTTTGTCAGCGGGAGGGCAAAACGAGCAGTACTTC
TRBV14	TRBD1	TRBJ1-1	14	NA	CASSQGGTGLTAFF	TGTGCCAGCAGCCAAGGCGGGACAGGGTTAACAGCTTTCTTT
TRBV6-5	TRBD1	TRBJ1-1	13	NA	CASHRGMNTEAFF	TGTGCCAGCCACAGGGGAATGAACACTGAAGCTTTCTTT
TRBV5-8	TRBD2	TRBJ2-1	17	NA	CASSLGTLAGGYNEQFF	TGTGCCAGCAGCTTGGGGACCCTAGCGGGAGGCTACAATGAGCAGTTCTTC
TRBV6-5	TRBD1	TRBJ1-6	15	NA	CASSHRDRGNSPLHF	TGTGCCAGCAGTCACCGGGACAGGGGAAATTCACCCCTCCACTTT
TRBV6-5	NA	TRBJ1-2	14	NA	CASSFRRGNYGYTF	TGTGCCAGCAGTTTTCGCCGGGGGAACTATGGCTACACCTTC
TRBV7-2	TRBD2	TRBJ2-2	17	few	CASKRAGGPGNTGELFF	TGTGCCAGCAAACGAGCGGGAGGGCCTGGGAACACCGGGGAGCTGTTTTTT
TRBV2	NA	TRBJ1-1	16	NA	CASSESTGRERAEAFF	TGTGCCAGCAGTGAATCGACGGGGAGGGAGAGGGCTGAAGCTTTCTTT
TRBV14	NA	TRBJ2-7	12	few	CASSPTGWEQYF	TGTGCCAGCAGCCCCACAGGGTGGGAGCAGTACTTC
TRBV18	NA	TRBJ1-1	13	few	CASSPLENTEAFF	TGTGCCAGCTCACCACTAGAGAACACTGAAGCTTTCTTT
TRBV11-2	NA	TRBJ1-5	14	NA	CASSPSGGNQPQHF	TGTGCCAGCAGCCCTTCCGGGGGAAATCAGCCCCAGCATTTT
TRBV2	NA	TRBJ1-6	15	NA	CASSEKSPGLSPLHF	TGTGCCAGCAGTGAAAAAAGTCCAGGGTTGTCACCCCTCCACTTT
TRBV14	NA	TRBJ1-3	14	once	CASSQLPGGNTIYF	TGTGCCAGCAGCCAACTACCAGGAGGGAACACCATATATTTT
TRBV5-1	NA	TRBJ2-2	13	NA	CASSWEADGELFF	TGCGCCAGCAGCTGGGAGGCAGACGGGGAGCTGTTTTTT
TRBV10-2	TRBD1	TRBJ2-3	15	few	CASSWGTGGSDTQYF	TGCGCCAGCAGCTGGGGAACAGGGGGATCAGATACGCAGTATTTT
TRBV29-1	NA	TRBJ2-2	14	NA	CSVVRTPDTGELFF	TGCAGCGTCGTGAGGACACCCGACACCGGGGAGCTGTTTTTT
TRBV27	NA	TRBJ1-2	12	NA	CASRTAGHGYTF	TGTGCCAGCAGGACAGCCGGACATGGCTACACCTTC
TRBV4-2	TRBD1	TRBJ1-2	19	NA	CASSQVDRENLAPWYGYTF	TGTGCCAGCAGCCAAGTTGACAGGGAAAACCTGGCGCCCTGGTATGGCTACACCTTC
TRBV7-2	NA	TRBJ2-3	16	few	CASSRGAGVRTDTQYF	TGTGCCAGCAGCCGGGGGGCGGGAGTGCGCACAGATACGCAGTATTTT
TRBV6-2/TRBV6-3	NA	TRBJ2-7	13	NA	CASSPEPNLRQYF	TGTGCCAGCAGTCCCGAGCCTAACCTCCGCCAGTACTTC